These T cell receptor beta chains were read from a single sample in a study of blood T cell repertoires in COVID-19. Profiling relied on immunoSEQ multiplex PCR, and the TCRdb table lists in-frame clones only, not all of them. This sample has fewer than 250,000 clones, with approximately 87% found just once. The specimen sequenced was peripheral blood. Source of these receptors: a woman in her 70s with active or convalescent COVID-19. Each CDR3 is given with its conserved first and last residue. A D gene is named only where the DNA matches it firmly. Some rows mark clone size as missing; the rest say once, few, many or name a class of expanded clone.

v_call	j_call	d_call	clone_size	cdr3_nt	cdr3_aa
TRBV10-3	TRBJ2-2	-	-	TGTGCCATCAGCTACACCGGGGAGCTGTTTTTT	CAISYTGELFF
TRBV4-1	TRBJ1-2	-	few	TGCGCCAGCAGCCAAGATCCCCTGGGGCTAGACTATGGCTACACCTTC	CASSQDPLGLDYGYTF
TRBV19	TRBJ1-1	-	-	TGTGCCAGTAGTTGGGGTAGTAGGGTGCGGGACACTGAAGCTTTCTTT	CASSWGSRVRDTEAFF
TRBV28	TRBJ1-1	-	-	TGTGCCAGCAGTGGGTCGGGGGGTGGGTTAACTGAAGCTTTCTTT	CASSGSGGGLTEAFF
TRBV5-1	TRBJ2-3	-	-	TGCGCCAGCAGCCTCCCGGGAGATACGCAGTATTTT	CASSLPGDTQYF
TRBV7-8	TRBJ1-1	TRBD1	-	TGTGCCAGCAGCCTCGCCCCAGGGGGACCCGGGGACCGGGCTTTCTTT	CASSLAPGGPGDRAFF
TRBV30	TRBJ1-4	-	-	TGTGCCTGTAGGAAGGCGGCTAATGAAAAACTGTTTTTT	CACRKAANEKLFF
TRBV28	TRBJ1-2	-	once	TGTGCCAGCAGCACCAGGGCTGAAGGTGGCTACACCTTC	CASSTRAEGGYTF
TRBV12-3/TRBV12-4	TRBJ2-1	TRBD2	once	TGTGCCAGCAGTGTAGCGGGAGTCGGTGAGCAGTTCTTC	CASSVAGVGEQFF
TRBV5-1	TRBJ2-5	-	-	TGCGCCAGCAGGGAGGGGACCCAAGAGACCCAGTACTTC	CASREGTQETQYF
TRBV5-1	TRBJ1-4	-	-	TGCGCCAGCAGCTCAGAGCGGGGCAATGAAAAACTGTTTTTT	CASSSERGNEKLFF
TRBV7-2	TRBJ2-7	-	-	TGTGCCAGCAGCCCCCCCGGCAGGGGTGGCTACGAGCAGTACTTC	CASSPPGRGGYEQYF
TRBV9	TRBJ2-2	TRBD2	-	TGTGCCAGCAGCGCCCGGACTAGCGGGTCTTCCACCGGGGAGCTGTTTTTT	CASSARTSGSSTGELFF
TRBV3-1/TRBV3-2	TRBJ2-5	TRBD2	once	TGTGCCAGCAGCCCCAGGGTGGCGGGAGCGGTGACCCAGTACTTC	CASSPRVAGAVTQYF
TRBV20-1	TRBJ1-1	-	-	TGCAGTGCTAGTTCTAGGGGCTCTGACACTGAAGCTTTCTTT	CSASSRGSDTEAFF
TRBV9	TRBJ2-1	TRBD1	-	TGTGCCAGCAGCGTAGCTACCCCAACAGGGGACCCATCCAATGAGCAGTTCTTC	CASSVATPTGDPSNEQFF
TRBV5-1	TRBJ2-1	-	-	TGCGCCAGCAGCTTTCTGCGTGAGCAGTTCTTC	CASSFLREQFF
TRBV11-1	TRBJ1-1	-	-	TGTGCCAGCAGCTTAGCCAGGGTGTCTGAAGCTTTCTTT	CASSLARVSEAFF
TRBV6-5	TRBJ2-7	TRBD2	-	TGTGCCAGCACTGTATCGGGAGGGGGTTTGGAGCAGTACTTC	CASTVSGGGLEQYF
TRBV5-4	TRBJ2-5	TRBD1	-	TGTGCCAGCAGCTTGAGGACAGGGGCCCAAGAGACCCAGTACTTC	CASSLRTGAQETQYF
TRBV7-9	TRBJ2-7	-	-	TGTGCCAGCAGCTTTCGAGGGTCGTCTGTAGGCGACGAGCAGTACTTC	CASSFRGSSVGDEQYF
TRBV15	TRBJ2-5	-	-	TGTGCCACCAGCAGAAGACACTTAACGGGAGCTCAAGAGACCCAGTACTTC	CATSRRHLTGAQETQYF
TRBV18	TRBJ1-5	-	-	TGTGCCAGCTCACCTCCAGGGGATCAGCCCCAGCATTTT	CASSPPGDQPQHF
TRBV27	TRBJ2-5	TRBD1	-	TGTGCCAGCAGCGGGACAGGGGTAGAGACCCAGTACTTC	CASSGTGVETQYF
TRBV5-8	TRBJ1-4	TRBD1	-	TGTGCCAGCCGTGGGAGAGGGGGCTTGAAAAAACTGTTTTTT	CASRGRGGLKKLFF
TRBV24-1	TRBJ2-7	TRBD2	-	TGTGCCACCGGACTAGCGGGCTCCTACGAGCAGTACTTC	CATGLAGSYEQYF
TRBV5-4	TRBJ2-7	-	few	TGTGCCAGCAGCCTAAGGGACATTGGCTCCTACGAGCAGTACTTC	CASSLRDIGSYEQYF
TRBV5-4	TRBJ1-6	-	-	TGTGCCAGCTCCTACTCCTATAATTCACCCCTCCACTTT	CASSYSYNSPLHF
TRBV5-1	TRBJ1-1	TRBD1	-	TGCGCCAGCAGAAGAAACACCGACAGGGAAGGTGAAGCTTTCTTT	CASRRNTDREGEAFF
TRBV11-2	TRBJ1-1	-	-	TGTGCCAGCAGCTTAAGATCCCAACTCGAAGCTTTCTTT	CASSLRSQLEAFF
TRBV19	TRBJ1-5	-	once	TGTGCCAGTAATCGAGGATCAGGGGTCGGCAATCAGCCCCAGCATTTT	CASNRGSGVGNQPQHF
TRBV7-2	TRBJ1-1	TRBD1	-	TGTGCCAGCAGCCCCGGGGACAGGGCGGGTGAAGCTTTCTTT	CASSPGDRAGEAFF
TRBV4-1	TRBJ2-7	TRBD2	-	TGCGCCAGCAGCCCTTGGGTGGCGGGAGGGCCGGGCGAGCAGTACTTC	CASSPWVAGGPGEQYF
TRBV7-6	TRBJ2-5	-	-	TGTGCCAGCAGCTTCCCCCGGGACAGTGGAAGGGCCCGGGGGGAGACCCAGTACTTC	CASSFPRDSGRARGETQYF
TRBV7-9	TRBJ2-2	-	-	TGTGCCAGCAGCTCGGACAGATCCGGCGGGGAGCTGTTTTTT	CASSSDRSGGELFF
TRBV7-2	TRBJ1-2	-	few	TGTGCCAGCAGCTTACAGAGACAGGGCTACACCTTC	CASSLQRQGYTF
TRBV13	TRBJ2-1	TRBD2	-	TGTGCCAGCAGCTTAGATCCGGGAGGGCCGAATGAGCAGTTCTTC	CASSLDPGGPNEQFF
TRBV10-3	TRBJ1-1	TRBD1	-	TGTGCCATCAGAGGGCGGACAGGGGTGAACACTGAAGCTTTCTTT	CAIRGRTGVNTEAFF
TRBV3-1/TRBV3-2	TRBJ1-6	-	few	TGTGCCAGCAGCCAAGATCATGCTAGCTCCTATAATTCACCCCTCCACTTT	CASSQDHASSYNSPLHF
TRBV5-1	TRBJ1-2	TRBD1	-	TGCGCCAGCAGCCGGCTACCGACGGGACAGGGGGCAGTCGGCTACACCTTC	CASSRLPTGQGAVGYTF
TRBV4-3	TRBJ1-3	-	-	TGCGCCAGCAGCCAAGATCCGGGGAGGTCTGGAAACACCATATATTTT	CASSQDPGRSGNTIYF
TRBV5-5	TRBJ1-2	-	-	TGTGCCAGCAGCTTGAGCTTTAGCTATGGCTACACCTTC	CASSLSFSYGYTF
TRBV18	TRBJ1-2	-	-	TGTGCCAGCTCACCGATTGGAGGTACAGGGCTAAACTATGGCTACACCTTC	CASSPIGGTGLNYGYTF
TRBV2	TRBJ2-2	-	-	TGTGCCAGCAGTGGATCAACCGATAGGGTGCGGGTACCCACCGGGGAGCTGTTTTTT	CASSGSTDRVRVPTGELFF
TRBV20-1	TRBJ1-1	-	-	TGCAGTGCTAGAAAGACACCCGAAGCTTTCTTT	CSARKTPEAFF
TRBV19	TRBJ2-5	-	-	TGTGCCAGTAGTATTGGCATACAAGAGACCCAGTACTTC	CASSIGIQETQYF